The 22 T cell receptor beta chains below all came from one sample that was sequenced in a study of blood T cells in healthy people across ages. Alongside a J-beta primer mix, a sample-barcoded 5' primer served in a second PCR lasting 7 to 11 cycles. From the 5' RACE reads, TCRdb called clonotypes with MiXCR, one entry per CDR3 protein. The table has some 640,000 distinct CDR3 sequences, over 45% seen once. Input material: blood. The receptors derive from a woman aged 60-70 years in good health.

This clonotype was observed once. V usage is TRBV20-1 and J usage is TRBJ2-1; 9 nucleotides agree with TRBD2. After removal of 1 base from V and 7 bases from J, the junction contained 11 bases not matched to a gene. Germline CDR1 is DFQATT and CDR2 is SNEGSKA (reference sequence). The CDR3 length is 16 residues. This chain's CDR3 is CSARVLLAGGGNEQFF. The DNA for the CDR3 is TGCAGTGCTAGAGTTCTACTAGCGGGTGGGGGAAATGAGCAGTTCTTC.

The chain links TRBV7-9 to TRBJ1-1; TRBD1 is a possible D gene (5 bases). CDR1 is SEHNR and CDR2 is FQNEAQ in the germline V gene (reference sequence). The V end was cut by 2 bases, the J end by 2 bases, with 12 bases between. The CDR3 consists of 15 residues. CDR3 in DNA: TGTGCCAGCAGCTTAACTCGACAGAGTAACACTGAAGCTTTCTTT. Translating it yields CASSLTRQSNTEAFF.

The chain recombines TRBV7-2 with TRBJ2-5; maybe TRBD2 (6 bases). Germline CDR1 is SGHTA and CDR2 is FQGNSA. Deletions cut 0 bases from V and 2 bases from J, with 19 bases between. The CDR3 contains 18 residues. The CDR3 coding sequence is TGTGCCAGCAGCTTAGCTCGGGGAGCGCGGAGGGGACAAGAGACCCAGTACTTC. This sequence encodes CASSLARGARRGQETQYF.

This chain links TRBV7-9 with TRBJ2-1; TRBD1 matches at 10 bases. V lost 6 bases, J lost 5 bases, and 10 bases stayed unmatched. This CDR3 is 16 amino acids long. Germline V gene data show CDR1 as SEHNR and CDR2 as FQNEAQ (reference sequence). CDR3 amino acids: CASSTRGQGRDNEQFF. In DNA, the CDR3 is TGTGCCAGCAGTACGAGGGGACAGGGGCGTGACAATGAGCAGTTCTTC.

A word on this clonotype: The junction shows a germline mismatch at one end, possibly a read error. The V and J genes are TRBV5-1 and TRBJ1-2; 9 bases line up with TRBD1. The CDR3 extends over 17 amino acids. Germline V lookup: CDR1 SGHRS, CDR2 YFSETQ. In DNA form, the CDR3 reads TGCGCCAGCAGCTCCACCCCTCCGGGACAGGGCGACTATGACTACACCTTC. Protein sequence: CASSSTPPGQGDYDYTF.

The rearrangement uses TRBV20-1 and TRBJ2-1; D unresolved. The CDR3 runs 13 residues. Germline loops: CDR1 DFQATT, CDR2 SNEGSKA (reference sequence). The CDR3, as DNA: TGCAGAGTCGCCGGCCCTAGGTACAATGAGCAGTTCTTC. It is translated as CRVAGPRYNEQFF.

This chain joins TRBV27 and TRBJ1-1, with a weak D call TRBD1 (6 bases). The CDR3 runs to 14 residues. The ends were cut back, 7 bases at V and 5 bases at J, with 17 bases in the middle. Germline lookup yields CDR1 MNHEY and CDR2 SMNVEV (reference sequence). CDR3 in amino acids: CASKEGVTWTEAFF. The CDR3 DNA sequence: TGTGCCAGCAAGGAGGGGGTGACCTGGACTGAAGCTTTCTTT.

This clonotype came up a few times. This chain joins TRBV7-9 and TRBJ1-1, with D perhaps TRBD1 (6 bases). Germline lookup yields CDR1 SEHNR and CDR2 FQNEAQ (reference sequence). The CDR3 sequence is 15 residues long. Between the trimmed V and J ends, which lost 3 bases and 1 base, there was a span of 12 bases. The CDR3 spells CASSLWGAGNTEAFF. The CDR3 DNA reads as TGTGCCAGCAGCTTGTGGGGGGCAGGGAACACTGAAGCTTTCTTT.

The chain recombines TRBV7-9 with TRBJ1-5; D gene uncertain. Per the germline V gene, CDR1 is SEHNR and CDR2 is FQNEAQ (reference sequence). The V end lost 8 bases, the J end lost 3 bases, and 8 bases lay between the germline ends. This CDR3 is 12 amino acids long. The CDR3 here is CASAGNNQPQHF. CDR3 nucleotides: TGTGCCAGCGCGGGGAACAATCAGCCCCAGCATTTT. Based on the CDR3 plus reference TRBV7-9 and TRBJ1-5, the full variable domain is DTGVSQNPRHKITKRGQNVTFRCDPISEHNRLYWYRQTLGQGPEFLTYFQNEAQLEKSRLLSDRFSAERPKGSFSTLEIQRTEQGDSAMYLCASAGNNQPQHFGDGTRLSIL.

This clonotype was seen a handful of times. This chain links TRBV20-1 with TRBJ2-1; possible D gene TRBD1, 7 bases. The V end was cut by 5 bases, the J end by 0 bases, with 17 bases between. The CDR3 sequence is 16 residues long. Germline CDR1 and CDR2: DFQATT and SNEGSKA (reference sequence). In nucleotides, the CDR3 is TGCAGTGCTCCCCAGGGGGGAGCGGTCTCCTACAATGAGCAGTTCTTC. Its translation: CSAPQGGAVSYNEQFF.

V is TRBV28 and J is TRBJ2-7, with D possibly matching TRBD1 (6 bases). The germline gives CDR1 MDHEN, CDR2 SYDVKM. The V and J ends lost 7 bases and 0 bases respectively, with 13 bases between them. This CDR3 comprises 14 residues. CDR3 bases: TGTGCCAGCATTAGTGGACAGAGCTCCTACGAGCAGTACTTC. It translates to CASISGQSSYEQYF.

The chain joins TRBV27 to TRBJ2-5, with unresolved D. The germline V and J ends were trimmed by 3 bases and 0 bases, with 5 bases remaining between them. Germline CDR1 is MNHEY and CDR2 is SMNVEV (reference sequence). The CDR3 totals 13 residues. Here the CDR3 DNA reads TGTGCCAGCAGTTTCTCGTACCAAGAGACCCAGTACTTC. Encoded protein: CASSFSYQETQYF.

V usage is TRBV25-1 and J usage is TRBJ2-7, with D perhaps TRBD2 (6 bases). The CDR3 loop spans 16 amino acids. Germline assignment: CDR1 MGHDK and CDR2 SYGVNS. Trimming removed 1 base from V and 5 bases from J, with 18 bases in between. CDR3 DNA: TGTGCCAGCAGTGAATCCCTACTAGCAGGTATAAACGAGCAGTACTTC. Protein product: CASSESLLAGINEQYF.

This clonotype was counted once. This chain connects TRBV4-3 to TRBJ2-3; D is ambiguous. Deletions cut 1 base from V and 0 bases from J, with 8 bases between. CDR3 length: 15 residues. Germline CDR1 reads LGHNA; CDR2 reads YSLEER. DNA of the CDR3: TGCGCCAGCAGCCAAGGGGCACTCAGCACAGATACGCAGTATTTT. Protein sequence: CASSQGALSTDTQYF.

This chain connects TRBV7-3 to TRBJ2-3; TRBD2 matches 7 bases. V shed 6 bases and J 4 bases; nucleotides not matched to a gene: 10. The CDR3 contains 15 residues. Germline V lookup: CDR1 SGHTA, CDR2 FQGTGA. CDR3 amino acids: CASRSHGGGADTQYF. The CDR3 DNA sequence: TGTGCCAGCAGGAGCCATGGGGGGGGTGCAGATACGCAGTATTTT. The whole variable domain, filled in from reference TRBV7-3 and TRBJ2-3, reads GAGVSQTPSNKVTEKGKYVELRCDPISGHTALYWYRQSLGQGPEFLIYFQGTGAADDSGLPNDRFFAVRPEGSVSTLKIQRTERGDSAVYLCASRSHGGGADTQYFGPGTRLTVL.

The CDR3 spells CASSQGSSSPYEQYF. The CDR3 bases are TGTGCCAGCAGCCAAGGGAGTAGCTCTCCCTACGAGCAGTACTTC. The V gene is TRBV3-1, the J gene TRBJ2-4; no firm D call. Judging by the DNA end, TRBJ2-7 fits better; the J call may be wrong. The CDR3 runs 15 residues. Germline values: CDR1 LGHDT, CDR2 YNNKEL (reference sequence).

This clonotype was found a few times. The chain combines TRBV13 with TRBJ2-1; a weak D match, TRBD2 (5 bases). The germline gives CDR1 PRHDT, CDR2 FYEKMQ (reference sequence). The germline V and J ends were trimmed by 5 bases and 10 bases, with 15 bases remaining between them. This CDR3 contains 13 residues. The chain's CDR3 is CASSIRNGEEQFF. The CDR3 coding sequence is TGTGCCAGCAGCATAAGGAACGGGGAGGAGCAGTTCTTC.

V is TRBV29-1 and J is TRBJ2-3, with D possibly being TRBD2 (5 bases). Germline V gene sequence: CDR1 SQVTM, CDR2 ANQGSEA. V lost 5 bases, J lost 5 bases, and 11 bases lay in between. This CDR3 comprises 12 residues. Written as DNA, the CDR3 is TGCAGCGTTTTTGGGAGCGGAGATACGCAGTATTTT. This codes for CSVFGSGDTQYF.

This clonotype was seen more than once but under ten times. CDR3 protein: CASSLEFTSGYNEQFF. For the CDR3, the DNA is TGCGCCAGCAGCTTGGAATTCACTAGCGGATACAATGAGCAGTTCTTC. The chain recombines TRBV5-1 with TRBJ2-1, with 8 bases that match TRBD2. The trim removed 0 bases at V and 4 bases at J, leaving 6 bases unmatched. The CDR3 loop spans 16 amino acids. The germline CDR1 and CDR2 sequences are SGHRS and YFSETQ.

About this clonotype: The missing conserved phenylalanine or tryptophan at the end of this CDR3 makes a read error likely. The CDR3 coding sequence is TGCAGCGCCCGGGCCGGGACCGGTACCTACGAGCAGTACCTC. Translation: CSARAGTGTYEQYL. The rearrangement links TRBV29-1 to TRBJ2-7; tentatively, D is TRBD1 or TRBD2 (5 bases each). The germline CDR1 and CDR2 sequences are SQVTM and ANQGSEA. V lost 7 bases, J lost 2 bases, and 18 bases lay in between. The CDR3 covers 14 residues.

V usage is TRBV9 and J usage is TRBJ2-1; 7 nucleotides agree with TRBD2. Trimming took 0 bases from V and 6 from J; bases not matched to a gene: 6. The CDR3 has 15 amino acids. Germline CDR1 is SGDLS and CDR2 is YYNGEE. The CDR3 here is CASSVVAGVPNEQFF. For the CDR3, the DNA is TGTGCCAGCAGCGTAGTTGCGGGAGTTCCCAATGAGCAGTTCTTC.

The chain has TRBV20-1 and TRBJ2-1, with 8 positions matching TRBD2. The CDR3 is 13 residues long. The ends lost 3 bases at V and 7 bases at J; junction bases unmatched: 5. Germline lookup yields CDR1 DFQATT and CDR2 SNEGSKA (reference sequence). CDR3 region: CSARGGRRNEQFF. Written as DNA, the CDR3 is TGCAGTGCTAGGGGCGGGAGGAGGAATGAGCAGTTCTTC.